In its sample, the clone carrying this T cell receptor beta chain was seen once. Only in-frame clones appear in the TCRdb table, and some are missing; sequencing was by immunoSEQ multiplex PCR. The data contain approximately 100,000 clones, 94% of them singletons. Germline lookup yields CDR1 LNHDA and CDR2 SQIVND (reference sequence). The junction had 9 bases not matched to a gene; V was cut back by 3 bases and J by 8 bases. The CDR3 consists of 15 residues. The data were obtained in a study of T cell changes during pregnancy in multiple sclerosis. The chain combines TRBV19 with TRBJ2-4; 8 bases are shared with TRBD1. The sequence was obtained from a female donor with multiple sclerosis, enrolled in a pregnancy study. Sequences were derived from peripheral blood, sampled in the third trimester of pregnancy. DNA of the CDR3: TGTGCCAGTAGTATTGAGGACAGGGATAGAGACATTCAGTACTTC. Translation gives CASSIEDRDRDIQYF.